This T cell receptor (beta chain) was identified in a study of regulatory T cells in long-lasting Graves disease. With iRepertoire HTBI primers and Arm-PCR of CDR3 regions, TCR beta libraries were built. TCRdb re-derived calls from the multiplex PCR reads in MiXCR, one entry per CDR3 protein. The sample consists of 300,000 to 500,000 distinct CDR3 sequences, more than 20% of them appearing once. This clonotype was seen more than once but under ten times. In germline, CDR1 is SGHAT, CDR2 FQNNGV. Between the trimmed V and J ends, which lost 4 bases and 0 bases, there was a span of 10 bases. The CDR3 spans 15 residues. Time point in this sample: persistent/refractory GD, antithyroid drugs over 5 years with positive TRAb. After RNA was extracted from PBMCs, the TCR library was made from it.

The sample was peripheral blood mononuclear cells (PBMCs), taken when the disease was refractory, from a patient treated with antithyroid drugs. This clonotype was sampled from a female donor with Graves disease. V gene TRBV11-2 combines with J gene TRBJ1-3; a weak D match, TRBD1 (5 bases). CDR3 residues: CASSSPGSSGNTIYF. DNA of the CDR3: TGTGCCAGCAGCTCGCCAGGGAGCTCTGGAAACACCATATATTTT.